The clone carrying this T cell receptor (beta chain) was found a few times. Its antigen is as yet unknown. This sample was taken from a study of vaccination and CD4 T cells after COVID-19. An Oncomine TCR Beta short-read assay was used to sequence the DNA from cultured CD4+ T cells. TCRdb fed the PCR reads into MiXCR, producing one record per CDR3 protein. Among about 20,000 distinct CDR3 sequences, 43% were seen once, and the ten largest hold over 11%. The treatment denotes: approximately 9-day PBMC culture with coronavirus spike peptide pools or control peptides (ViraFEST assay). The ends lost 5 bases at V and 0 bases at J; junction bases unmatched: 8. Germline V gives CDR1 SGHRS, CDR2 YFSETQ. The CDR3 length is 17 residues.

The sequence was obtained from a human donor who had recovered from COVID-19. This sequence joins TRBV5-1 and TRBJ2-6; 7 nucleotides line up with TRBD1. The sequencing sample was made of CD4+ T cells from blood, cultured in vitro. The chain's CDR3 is CASRPGQQSSGANVLTF. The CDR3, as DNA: TGCGCCAGCAGGCCGGGACAGCAAAGCTCTGGGGCCAACGTCCTGACTTTC.